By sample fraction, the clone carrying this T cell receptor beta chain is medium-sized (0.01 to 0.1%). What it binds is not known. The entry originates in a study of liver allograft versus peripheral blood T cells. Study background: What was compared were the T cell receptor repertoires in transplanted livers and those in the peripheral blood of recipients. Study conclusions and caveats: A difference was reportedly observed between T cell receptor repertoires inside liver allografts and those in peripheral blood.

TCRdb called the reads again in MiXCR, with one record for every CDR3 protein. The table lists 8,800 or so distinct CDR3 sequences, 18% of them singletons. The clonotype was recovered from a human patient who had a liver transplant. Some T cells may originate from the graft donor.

The CDR3 region is CASSLLAGQNGYTF. CDR3 DNA sequence: TGTGCCAGCAGTTTATTGGCAGGCCAGAATGGCTACACCTTC. The chain couples TRBV28 to TRBJ1-2; D is unresolved. The CDR3 is 14 amino acids. The ends were cut back, 1 base at V and 6 bases at J, with 12 bases in the middle. The V gene's germline CDR1 is MDHEN and CDR2 SYDVKM.